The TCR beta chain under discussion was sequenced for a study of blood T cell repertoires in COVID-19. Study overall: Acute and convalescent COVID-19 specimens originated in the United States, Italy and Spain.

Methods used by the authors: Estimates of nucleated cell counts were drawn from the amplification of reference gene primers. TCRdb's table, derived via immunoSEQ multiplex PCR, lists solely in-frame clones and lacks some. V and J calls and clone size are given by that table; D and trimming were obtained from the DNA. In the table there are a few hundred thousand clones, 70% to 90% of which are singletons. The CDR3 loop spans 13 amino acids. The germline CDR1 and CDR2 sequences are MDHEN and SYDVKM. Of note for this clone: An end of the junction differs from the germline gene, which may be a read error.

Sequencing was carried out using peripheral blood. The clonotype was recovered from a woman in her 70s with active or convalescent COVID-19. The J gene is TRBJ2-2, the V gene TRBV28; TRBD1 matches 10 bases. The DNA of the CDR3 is TGCCTGACAGGGGGCATGGTGACCGGGGAGCTGTTTTTT. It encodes CLTGGMVTGELFF.